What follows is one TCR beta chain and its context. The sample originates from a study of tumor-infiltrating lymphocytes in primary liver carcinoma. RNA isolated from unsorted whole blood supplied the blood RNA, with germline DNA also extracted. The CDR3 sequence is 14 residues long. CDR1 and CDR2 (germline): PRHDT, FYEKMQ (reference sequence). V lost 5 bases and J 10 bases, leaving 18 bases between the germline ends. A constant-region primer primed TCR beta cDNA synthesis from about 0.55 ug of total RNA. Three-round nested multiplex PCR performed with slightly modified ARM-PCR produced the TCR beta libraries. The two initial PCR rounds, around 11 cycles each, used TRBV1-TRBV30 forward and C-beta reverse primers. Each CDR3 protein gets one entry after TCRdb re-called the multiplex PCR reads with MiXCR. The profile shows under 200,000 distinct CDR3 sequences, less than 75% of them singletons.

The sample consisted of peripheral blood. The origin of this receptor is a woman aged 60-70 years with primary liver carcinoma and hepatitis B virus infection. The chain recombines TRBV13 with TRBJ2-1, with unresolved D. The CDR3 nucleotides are TGTGCCAGCAGCCCGATTAGTAGCCTCCCGGAGCAGTTCTTC. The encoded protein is CASSPISSLPEQFF.